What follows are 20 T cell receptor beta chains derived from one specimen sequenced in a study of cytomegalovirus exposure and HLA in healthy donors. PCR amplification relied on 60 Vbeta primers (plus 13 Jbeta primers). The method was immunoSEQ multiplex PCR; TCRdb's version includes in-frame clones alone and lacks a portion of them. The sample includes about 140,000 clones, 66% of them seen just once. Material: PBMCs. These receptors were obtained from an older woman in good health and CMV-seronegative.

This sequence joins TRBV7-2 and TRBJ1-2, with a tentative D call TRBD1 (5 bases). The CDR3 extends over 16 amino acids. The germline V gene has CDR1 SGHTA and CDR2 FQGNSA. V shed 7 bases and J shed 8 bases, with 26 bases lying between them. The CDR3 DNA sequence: TGTGCCAGCACCATCTCCGGCGGGGGGGGTAAAACGGGCTACACCTTC. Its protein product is CASTISGGGGKTGYTF. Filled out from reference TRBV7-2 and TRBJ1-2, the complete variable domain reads GAGVSQSPSNKVTEKGKDVELRCDPISGHTALYWYRQSLGQGLEFLIYFQGNSAPDKSGLPSDRFSAERTGGSVSTLTIQRTQQEDSAVYLCASTISGGGGKTGYTFGSGTRLTVV.

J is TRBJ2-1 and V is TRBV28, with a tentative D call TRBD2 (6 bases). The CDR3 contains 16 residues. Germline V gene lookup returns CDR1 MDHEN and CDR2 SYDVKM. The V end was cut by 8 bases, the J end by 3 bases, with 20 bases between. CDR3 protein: CASEDSGEGGYNEQFF. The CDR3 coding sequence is TGTGCCAGCGAGGATAGCGGAGAGGGTGGCTACAATGAGCAGTTCTTC.

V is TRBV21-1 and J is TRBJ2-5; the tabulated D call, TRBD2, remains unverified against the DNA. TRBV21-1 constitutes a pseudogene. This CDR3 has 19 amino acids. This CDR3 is CASSKGGGGLAGVRETQYF. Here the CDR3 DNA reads TGTGCCAGCAGCAAAGGCGGGGGGGGCCTAGCGGGGGTCCGGGAGACCCAGTACTTC.

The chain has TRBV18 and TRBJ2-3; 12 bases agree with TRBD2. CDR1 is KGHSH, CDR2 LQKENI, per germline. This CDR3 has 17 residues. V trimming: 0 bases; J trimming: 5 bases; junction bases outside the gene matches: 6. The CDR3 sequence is CASSPPLAGGPVDTQYF. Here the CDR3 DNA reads TGTGCCAGCTCACCACCCCTAGCGGGGGGGCCAGTAGATACGCAGTATTTT.

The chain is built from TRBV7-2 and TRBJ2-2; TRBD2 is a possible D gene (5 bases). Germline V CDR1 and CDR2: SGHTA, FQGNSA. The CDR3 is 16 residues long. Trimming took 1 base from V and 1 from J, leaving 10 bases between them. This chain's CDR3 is CASSLGASRNTGELFF. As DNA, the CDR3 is TGTGCCAGCAGCTTAGGGGCTAGCAGGAACACCGGGGAGCTGTTTTTT.

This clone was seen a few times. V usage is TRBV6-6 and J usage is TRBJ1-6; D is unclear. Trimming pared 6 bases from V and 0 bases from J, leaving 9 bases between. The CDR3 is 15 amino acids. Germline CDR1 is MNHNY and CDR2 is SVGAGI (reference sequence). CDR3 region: CASSGTSSYNSPLHF. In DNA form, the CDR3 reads TGTGCCAGCAGCGGTACTAGCTCCTATAATTCACCCCTCCACTTT.

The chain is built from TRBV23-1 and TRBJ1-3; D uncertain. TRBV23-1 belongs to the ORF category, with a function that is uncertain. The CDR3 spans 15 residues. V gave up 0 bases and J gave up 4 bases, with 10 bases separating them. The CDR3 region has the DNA TGCGCCAGCAGTCAATCCGGTCCACGGGGAAACACCATATATTTT. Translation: CASSQSGPRGNTIYF.

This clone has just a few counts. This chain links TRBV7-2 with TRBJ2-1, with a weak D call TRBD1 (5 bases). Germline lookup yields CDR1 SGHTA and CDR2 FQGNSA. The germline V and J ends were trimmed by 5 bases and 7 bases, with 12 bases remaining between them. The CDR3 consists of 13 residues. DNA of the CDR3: TGTGCCAGCAGCAAGGGGTGGTTGAATGAGCAGTTCTTC. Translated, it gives CASSKGWLNEQFF.

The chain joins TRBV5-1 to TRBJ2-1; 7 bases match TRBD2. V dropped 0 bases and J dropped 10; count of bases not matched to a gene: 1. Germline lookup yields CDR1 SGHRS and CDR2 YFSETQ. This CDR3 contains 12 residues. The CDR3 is CASSLGGGEQFF. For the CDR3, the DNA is TGCGCCAGCAGCTTGGGCGGGGGAGAGCAGTTCTTC.

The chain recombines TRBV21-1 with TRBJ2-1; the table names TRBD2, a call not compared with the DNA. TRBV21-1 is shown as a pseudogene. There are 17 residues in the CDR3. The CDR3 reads CASSKEGGGRVYNEQFF. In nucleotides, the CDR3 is TGTGCCAGCAGCAAAGAGGGGGGGGGTCGGGTCTACAATGAGCAGTTCTTC.

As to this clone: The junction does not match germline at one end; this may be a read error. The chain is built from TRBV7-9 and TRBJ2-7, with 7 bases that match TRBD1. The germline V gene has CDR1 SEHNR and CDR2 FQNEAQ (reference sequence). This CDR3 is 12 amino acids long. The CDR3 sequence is CSSRGDSYEQYF. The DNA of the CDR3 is TGTTCCAGCAGAGGGGACAGCTACGAGCAGTACTTC.

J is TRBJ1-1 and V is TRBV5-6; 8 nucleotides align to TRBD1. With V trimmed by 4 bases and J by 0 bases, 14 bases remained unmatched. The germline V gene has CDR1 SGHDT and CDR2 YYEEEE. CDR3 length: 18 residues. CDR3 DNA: TGTGCCAGCAGCACCGACCTCCGGGACAGGCTGATGAACACTGAAGCTTTCTTT. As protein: CASSTDLRDRLMNTEAFF.

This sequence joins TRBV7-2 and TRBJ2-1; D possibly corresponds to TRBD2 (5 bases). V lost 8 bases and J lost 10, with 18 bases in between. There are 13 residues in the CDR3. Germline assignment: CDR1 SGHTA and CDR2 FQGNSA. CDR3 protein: CASFPLGKGEQFF. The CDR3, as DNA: TGTGCCAGCTTCCCTCTCGGGAAAGGAGAGCAGTTCTTC. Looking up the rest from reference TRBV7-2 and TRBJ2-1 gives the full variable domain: GAGVSQSPSNKVTEKGKDVELRCDPISGHTALYWYRQSLGQGLEFLIYFQGNSAPDKSGLPSDRFSAERTGGSVSTLTIQRTQQEDSAVYLCASFPLGKGEQFFGPGTRLTVL.

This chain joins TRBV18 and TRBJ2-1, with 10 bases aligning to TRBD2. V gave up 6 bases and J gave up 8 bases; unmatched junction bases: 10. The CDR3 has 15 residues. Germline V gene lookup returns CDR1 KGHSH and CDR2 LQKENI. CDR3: CASSSGLAAWDEQFF. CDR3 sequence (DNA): TGTGCCAGCTCCTCCGGACTAGCGGCCTGGGATGAGCAGTTCTTC.

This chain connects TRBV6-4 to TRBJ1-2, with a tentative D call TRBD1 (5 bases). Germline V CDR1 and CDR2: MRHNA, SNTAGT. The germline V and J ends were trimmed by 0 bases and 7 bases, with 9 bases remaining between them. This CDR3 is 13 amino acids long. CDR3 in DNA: TGTGCCAGCAGTGACTCCGGGGGTGGTGGCTACACCTTC. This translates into CASSDSGGGGYTF.

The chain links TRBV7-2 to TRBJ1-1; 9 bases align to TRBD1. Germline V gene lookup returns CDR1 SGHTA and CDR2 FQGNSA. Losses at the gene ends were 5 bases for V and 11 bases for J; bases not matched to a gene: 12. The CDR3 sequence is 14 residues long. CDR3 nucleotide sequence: TGTGCCAGCAGCGCCCGACAGGGGGGTGGTGGGGCTTTCTTT. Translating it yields CASSARQGGGGAFF. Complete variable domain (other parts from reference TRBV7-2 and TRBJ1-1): GAGVSQSPSNKVTEKGKDVELRCDPISGHTALYWYRQSLGQGLEFLIYFQGNSAPDKSGLPSDRFSAERTGGSVSTLTIQRTQQEDSAVYLCASSARQGGGGAFFGQGTRLTVV.

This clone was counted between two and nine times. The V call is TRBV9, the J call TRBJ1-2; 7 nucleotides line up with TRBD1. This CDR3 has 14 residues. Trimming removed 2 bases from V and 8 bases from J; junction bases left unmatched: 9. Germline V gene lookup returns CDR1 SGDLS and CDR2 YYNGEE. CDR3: CASSVADRAGGYTF. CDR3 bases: TGTGCCAGCAGCGTTGCCGACAGGGCGGGAGGCTACACCTTC.

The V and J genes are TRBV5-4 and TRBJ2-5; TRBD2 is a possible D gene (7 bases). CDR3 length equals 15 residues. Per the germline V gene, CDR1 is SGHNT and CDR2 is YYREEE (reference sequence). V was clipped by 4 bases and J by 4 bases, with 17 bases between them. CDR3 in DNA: TGTGCCAGCAGCACGGGGGGCAGGGCCCCAGAGACCCAGTACTTC. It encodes CASSTGGRAPETQYF.

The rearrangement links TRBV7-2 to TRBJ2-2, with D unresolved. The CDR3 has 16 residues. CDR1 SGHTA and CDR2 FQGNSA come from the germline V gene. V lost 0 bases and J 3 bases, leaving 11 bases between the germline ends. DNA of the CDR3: TGTGCCAGCAGCTTAGCCTCAGACTTGGACACCGGGGAGCTGTTTTTT. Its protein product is CASSLASDLDTGELFF.

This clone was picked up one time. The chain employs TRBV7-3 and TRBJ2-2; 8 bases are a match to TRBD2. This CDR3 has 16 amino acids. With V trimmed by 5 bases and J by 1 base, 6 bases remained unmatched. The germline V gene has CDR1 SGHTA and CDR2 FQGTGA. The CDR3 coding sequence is TGTGCCAGCAGCCCCTACCTAGCGGGGAACACCGGGGAGCTGTTTTTT. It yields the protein CASSPYLAGNTGELFF.